This T cell receptor (beta chain) is from a study of blood T cells in healthy people across ages. The study, taken as a whole, reports: Possibly confounding the expanded clonotype changes was the fact that donor CMV status was unknown.

A J-beta primer mix and a sample-barcoded 5' primer were used in a second PCR of about 6 to 12 cycles. One entry per CDR3 protein, called by TCRdb with MiXCR from the 5' RACE reads. The sample has approximately 1.5 million distinct CDR3 sequences, about 32% seen once. In this sample, this clonotype turned up many times. The antigen remains undetermined. The CDR3 runs 15 residues. Trimming cost V 6 bases and J 4 bases, with 18 bases left between them. J is TRBJ1-1 and V is TRBV12-3 or TRBV12-4, with TRBD1 as a possible D gene (6 bases). The source of this sequence is a woman aged 25 to 39 in good health. Sequencing was done on a sample of blood. CDR3 loop: CASRSDRPASTEAFF. The CDR3 DNA is TGTGCCAGCAGATCAGACAGGCCAGCGAGCACTGAAGCTTTCTTT.